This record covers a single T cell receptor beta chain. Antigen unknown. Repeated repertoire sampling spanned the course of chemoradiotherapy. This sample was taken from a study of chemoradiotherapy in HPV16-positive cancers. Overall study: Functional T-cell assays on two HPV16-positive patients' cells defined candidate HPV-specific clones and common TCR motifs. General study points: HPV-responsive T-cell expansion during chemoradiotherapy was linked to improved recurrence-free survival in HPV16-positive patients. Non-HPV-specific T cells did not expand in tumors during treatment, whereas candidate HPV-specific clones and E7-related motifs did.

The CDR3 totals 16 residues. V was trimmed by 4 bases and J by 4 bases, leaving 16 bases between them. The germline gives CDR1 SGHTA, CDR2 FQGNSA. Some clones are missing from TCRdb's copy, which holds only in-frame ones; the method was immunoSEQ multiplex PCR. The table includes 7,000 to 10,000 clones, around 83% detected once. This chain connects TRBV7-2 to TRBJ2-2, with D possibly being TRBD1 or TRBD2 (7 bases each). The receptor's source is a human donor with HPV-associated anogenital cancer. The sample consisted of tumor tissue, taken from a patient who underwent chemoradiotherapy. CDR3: CASSSGGGAGTGELFF. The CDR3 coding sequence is TGTGCCAGCAGCTCAGGGGGGGGCGCAGGCACCGGGGAGCTGTTTTTT.